The text below deals with one T cell receptor beta chain. As yet, its antigen is unknown. The data stem from a study of shared clonotypes between healthy human individuals. Findings and caveats of the study: Compared with memory subsets, naive subsets generally had larger estimated richness. The study's rarefaction showed incomplete sorted-subset sequencing despite large depth.

The CDR3 consists of 12 residues. Germline CDR1 is SNHLY and CDR2 is FYNNEI. With 6 bases removed from V and 5 bases from J, the gap between germline ends came to 9 bases. Genomic DNA (from each subset) was split evenly across several immunoSEQ plates. Each sorted subset replicate got 200 ng genomic DNA, roughly 33,000 genomes. TCRdb keeps only in-frame clones here, not all; method: immunoSEQ multiplex PCR. The sample lists millions of clones, 85% to 95% occurring once. The sequence derives from a man younger than 30 in good health. Some clones in this sample may be carry-over from other donors' samples. V is TRBV2 and J is TRBJ2-3; tentative D call: TRBD2 (5 bases). Sample: naive CD4+ T cells from PBMCs. Subset here: CD45RA+ positively selected. This CDR3 is CASRLEVDTQYF. The CDR3, as DNA: TGTGCCAGCAGACTAGAGGTAGATACGCAGTATTTT.